Presented here are 19 T cell receptor beta chains from one specimen sequenced in a study of PD-1 blockade in classical Hodgkin lymphoma. Regarding time point: cycle 4 day 1 (C4D1), after 6 weeks of nivolumab. Exposure to brentuximab vedotin varied, and each patient had relapsed following autologous stem cell transplantation. Sequencing used immunoSEQ multiplex PCR; TCRdb keeps in-frame clones, though not all of them. The sample carries approximately 110,000 clones, roughly 87% recorded once. Here the sequenced sample was peripheral blood mononuclear cells (PBMCs), taken before the fourth cycle of nivolumab. These receptors came from a human donor with classical Hodgkin lymphoma.

The CDR3 nucleotides read TGCAGCGTTATGAACACTGAAGCTTTCTTT. Translation: CSVMNTEAFF. This sequence joins TRBV29-1 and TRBJ1-1, with D uncertain. This CDR3 has 10 amino acids. Trimming pared 5 bases from V and 0 bases from J, leaving 1 base between. Germline CDR1 is SQVTM and CDR2 is ANQGSEA.

The chain links TRBV6-5 to TRBJ1-2; D remains ambiguous. Looked up from germline, CDR1 is MNHEY and CDR2 is SVGAGI. V was cut by 5 bases and J by 5 bases, with 6 bases left in between. The CDR3 has 11 amino acids. The CDR3, as DNA: TGTGCCAGCAGTACCCAGTATGGCTACACCTTC. Its protein product is CASSTQYGYTF.

The chain couples TRBV11-2 to TRBJ2-6; D remains ambiguous. The CDR3 has 16 amino acids. The germline V and J ends were trimmed by 0 bases and 0 bases, with 6 bases remaining between them. Per germline, CDR1 SGHAT and CDR2 FQNNGV. Here the CDR3 reads CASSLDPSSGANVLTF. Written as DNA, the CDR3 is TGTGCCAGCAGCTTAGACCCTTCCTCTGGGGCCAACGTCCTGACTTTC.

This chain joins TRBV9 and TRBJ2-5, with 11 bases that match TRBD2. After removal of 6 bases from V and 2 bases from J, the junction contained 6 bases not matched to a gene. Germline values: CDR1 SGDLS, CDR2 YYNGEE. This CDR3 has 15 amino acids. The CDR3 DNA reads as TGTGCCAGCAACACGGGACTAGCGGAACAAGAGACCCAGTACTTC. This codes for CASNTGLAEQETQYF.

The rearrangement joins TRBV30 to TRBJ2-5, with TRBD2 matching over 13 bases. Germline CDR1 GTSNPN, CDR2 SVGIG (reference sequence). V lost 0 bases, J lost 4 bases, and 5 bases stayed unmatched. The CDR3 covers 16 residues. This CDR3 reads CAWSVGLAGVGETQYF. The CDR3 DNA sequence: TGTGCCTGGAGTGTTGGACTAGCGGGAGTAGGAGAGACCCAGTACTTC.

The chain's CDR3 is CASSPDGHSNQPQHF. CDR3 sequence (DNA): TGTGCCAGCAGCCCCGACGGCCATAGCAATCAGCCCCAGCATTTT. The V call is TRBV11-2, the J call TRBJ1-5, with D unresolved. From germline, CDR1 is SGHAT and CDR2 FQNNGV. The CDR3 spans 15 residues. Trimming pared 5 bases from V and 0 bases from J, leaving 11 bases between.

V and J are TRBV14 and TRBJ2-3; 11 bases fit TRBD2. The junction had 10 bases not matched to a gene; V was cut back by 3 bases and J by 5 bases. CDR1 SGHDN and CDR2 FVKESK come from the germline V gene. The CDR3 length is 17 residues. CDR3 nucleotides: TGTGCCAGCAGCCACCCCGTAGCGGGAGGGCCGGTAGATACGCAGTATTTT. Amino acid sequence: CASSHPVAGGPVDTQYF.

This clone was counted a single time. V and J are TRBV7-2 and TRBJ2-6; D is unresolved. Trimming shortened V by 4 bases and J by 0 bases, and 10 bases separated the two germline ends. CDR1 and CDR2 (germline): SGHTA, FQGNSA. The CDR3 spans 16 residues. In DNA form, the CDR3 reads TGTGCCAGCAGCTCCGTGTGGTCCTCTGGGGCCAACGTCCTGACTTTC. Residues: CASSSVWSSGANVLTF.

This clone came up once. This chain uses TRBV4-1 with TRBJ2-5, with TRBD1 as a possible D gene (6 bases). CDR1 is MGHRA, CDR2 YSYEKL, per germline. CDR3 length equals 10 residues. Trimming cost V 8 bases and J 5 bases, with 6 bases left between them. The CDR3 protein is CASQGETQYF. CDR3 nucleotide sequence: TGCGCCAGCCAGGGGGAGACCCAGTACTTC.

This clone has only a few counts. The chain has TRBV7-2 and TRBJ1-1; D is ambiguous. Germline loops: CDR1 SGHTA, CDR2 FQGNSA. Deletions cut 1 base from V and 2 bases from J, with 5 bases between. The CDR3 covers 13 residues. The CDR3 here is CASSLGANTEAFF. The CDR3 DNA reads TGTGCCAGCAGCTTAGGGGCCAACACTGAAGCTTTCTTT. Full variable domain (rest looked up from reference TRBV7-2 and TRBJ1-1): GAGVSQSPSNKVTEKGKDVELRCDPISGHTALYWYRQSLGQGLEFLIYFQGNSAPDKSGLPSDRFSAERTGGSVSTLTIQRTQQEDSAVYLCASSLGANTEAFFGQGTRLTVV.

V and J are TRBV27 and TRBJ1-1; weak D call: TRBD1 (5 bases). Germline V gene sequence: CDR1 MNHEY, CDR2 SMNVEV (reference sequence). The CDR3 covers 15 residues. The ends were cut back, 5 bases at V and 2 bases at J, with 15 bases in the middle. The CDR3 nucleotides read TGTGCCAGCAGTCTTAGGGGACCCTTTAACACTGAAGCTTTCTTT. Amino acids: CASSLRGPFNTEAFF.

The chain couples TRBV7-9 to TRBJ1-2; possibly TRBD1 for D (6 bases). Germline-derived CDR1 and CDR2 are SEHNR and FQNEAQ (reference sequence). V shed 6 bases and J shed 3 bases, with 11 bases lying between them. The CDR3 runs 13 residues. This CDR3 reads CASRPDSHYGYTF. For the CDR3, the DNA is TGTGCCAGCAGGCCGGACAGCCACTATGGCTACACCTTC.

The genes are TRBV7-9 and TRBJ2-3; D gene unclear. With 2 bases removed from V and 0 bases from J, the gap between germline ends came to 12 bases. This CDR3 has 16 residues. Per germline, CDR1 SEHNR and CDR2 FQNEAQ (reference sequence). The CDR3 is CASSLRPGPSTDTQYF. DNA for the CDR3: TGTGCCAGCAGCTTACGGCCAGGTCCTAGCACAGATACGCAGTATTTT.

The chain joins TRBV7-9 to TRBJ1-4, with D hard to call. Germline V gene data show CDR1 as SEHNR and CDR2 as FQNEAQ (reference sequence). CDR3 length: 15 amino acids. Trimming left V 4 bases short and J 8 bases short, with 17 bases between. The CDR3 protein is CASSSNPGIREKLFF. CDR3 sequence (DNA): TGTGCCAGCAGCTCAAACCCGGGAATTAGGGAAAAACTGTTTTTT.

This chain uses TRBV7-2 with TRBJ2-5; D unresolved. Germline CDR1 is SGHTA and CDR2 is FQGNSA. Deletions cut 5 bases from V and 0 bases from J, with 10 bases between. The CDR3 has 14 residues. CDR3 sequence reads: CASSIRRDQETQYF. CDR3 sequence (DNA): TGTGCCAGCAGCATACGACGTGACCAAGAGACCCAGTACTTC. Together with reference TRBV7-2 and TRBJ2-5, the CDR3 gives the full variable domain: GAGVSQSPSNKVTEKGKDVELRCDPISGHTALYWYRQSLGQGLEFLIYFQGNSAPDKSGLPSDRFSAERTGGSVSTLTIQRTQQEDSAVYLCASSIRRDQETQYFGPGTRLLVL.

The chain carries TRBV19 and TRBJ2-1; 9 bases are a match to TRBD1. J gave up 3 bases and V 6 bases, and 6 bases lay outside the gene matches. Germline V gives CDR1 LNHDA, CDR2 SQIVND (reference sequence). This CDR3 spans 15 amino acids. DNA for the CDR3: TGTGCCAGTAGCCCGCCGGGACAGGGCTACAATGAGCAGTTCTTC. It encodes CASSPPGQGYNEQFF.

The CDR3 is CASSLVEAGANVLTF. CDR3 sequence (DNA): TGTGCCAGCAGCTTAGTTGAGGCCGGGGCCAACGTCCTGACTTTC. This sequence joins TRBV7-2 and TRBJ2-6; D is unresolved. CDR3 length: 15 residues. The germline V gene has CDR1 SGHTA and CDR2 FQGNSA. The germline V and J ends were trimmed by 1 base and 4 bases, with 8 bases remaining between them.

This chain links TRBV5-1 with TRBJ2-7; TRBD1 matches at 9 bases. The ends lost 4 bases at V and 4 bases at J; junction bases unmatched: 6. This CDR3 has 14 residues. Germline CDR1 is SGHRS and CDR2 is YFSETQ. CDR3 nucleotides: TGCGCCAGCAGCGGAACCGGGACAGGGTACGAGCAGTACTTC. As protein: CASSGTGTGYEQYF.

The chain combines TRBV28 with TRBJ2-1; D ambiguous. Trimming took off 3 bases at V and 4 bases at J, with 7 bases between the two ends. The CDR3 runs to 13 residues. Germline values: CDR1 MDHEN, CDR2 SYDVKM. CDR3 in DNA: TGTGCCAGCAGTTTCCCCCAATACAATGAGCAGTTCTTC. Translated: CASSFPQYNEQFF.